The 9 T cell receptor beta chains below come from one sample, sequenced in a study of CD8+ T cells in alopecia areata. Noted treatment: oral pan-JAK inhibitor, 5-10 mg twice daily. Once RNA had been extracted, it was reverse transcribed into cDNA to act as the sequencing template. Profiled with immunoSEQ multiplex PCR; TCRdb holds only in-frame clones, not every one. The sample has 70,000 or so clones, about 30% seen once. Sequenced here: CD8+ T cells sorted from blood, sampled at week 4, from a patient treated with tofacitinib. Receptors were obtained from a human donor with alopecia areata.

The chain is built from TRBV29-1 and TRBJ2-1, with a weak D call TRBD1 (6 bases). CDR3 length equals 10 residues. Germline V gene sequence: CDR1 SQVTM, CDR2 ANQGSEA. The CDR3 spells CQGGGNEQFF. In nucleotides, the CDR3 is TGCCAAGGGGGTGGGAATGAGCAGTTCTTC.

The chain carries TRBV29-1 and TRBJ2-2; D is possibly TRBD2 (6 bases). This CDR3 contains 13 residues. V shed 4 bases and J shed 0 bases, with 6 bases lying between them. CDR1 is SQVTM, CDR2 ANQGSEA, per germline. This CDR3 is CSVVAANTGELFF. CDR3 DNA: TGCAGCGTTGTAGCGGCGAACACCGGGGAGCTGTTTTTT.

V usage is TRBV11-2 and J usage is TRBJ1-5, with 8 nucleotides matching TRBD1. The V and J ends lost 4 bases and 3 bases, in that order; junction bases with no gene match: 2. Looked up from germline, CDR1 is SGHAT and CDR2 is FQNNGV. The CDR3 is 14 amino acids. The CDR3, as DNA: TGTGCCAGCAGCTCGGGACAGGCCAATCAGCCCCAGCATTTT. This gives the protein CASSSGQANQPQHF.

This clone was seen only a few times. The chain uses TRBV19 and TRBJ1-1, with D possibly being TRBD1 (5 bases). The germline CDR1 and CDR2 sequences are LNHDA and SQIVND (reference sequence). V was clipped by 4 bases and J by 1 base, with 13 bases between them. CDR3 size: 15 residues. CDR3 in amino acids: CASSTSTTENTEAFF. CDR3 in DNA: TGTGCCAGTAGTACCAGTACGACAGAGAACACTGAAGCTTTCTTT. Full variable domain (outside the CDR3, taken from reference TRBV19 and TRBJ1-1): DGGITQSPKYLFRKEGQNVTLSCEQNLNHDAMYWYRQDPGQGLRLIYYSQIVNDFQKGDIAEGYSVSREKKESFPLTVTSAQKNPTAFYLCASSTSTTENTEAFFGQGTRLTVV.

The chain uses TRBV7-2 and TRBJ2-7, with unresolved D. V was shortened by 5 bases and J by 6 bases, with 11 bases between the two germline ends. CDR3 length equals 12 residues. Germline lookup yields CDR1 SGHTA and CDR2 FQGNSA. The CDR3 nucleotides read TGTGCCAGCAGCACAAGTACCCTCGAGCAGTACTTC. It codes for CASSTSTLEQYF.

The gene calls are TRBV4-1 and TRBJ2-3, with no clear D. Germline-derived CDR1 and CDR2 are MGHRA and YSYEKL. V lost 7 bases and J 2 bases, leaving 19 bases between the germline ends. The CDR3 is 16 amino acids. The CDR3 here is CASTFTIGLTTDTQYF. As DNA, the CDR3 is TGCGCCAGCACATTTACCATAGGGTTAACCACAGATACGCAGTATTTT.

This clone was found a few times. V gene TRBV5-6 combines with J gene TRBJ1-5; D is possibly TRBD1 (5 bases). Germline V lookup: CDR1 SGHDT, CDR2 YYEEEE. With 4 bases removed from V and 4 bases from J, the gap between germline ends came to 9 bases. This CDR3 contains 13 residues. The CDR3 sequence: CASSRGKNQPQHF. The CDR3 DNA reads TGTGCCAGCAGCCGGGGGAAGAATCAGCCCCAGCATTTT.

This sequence joins TRBV7-2 and TRBJ2-3; no reliable D call. CDR3 length: 15 amino acids. Germline V gene data show CDR1 as SGHTA and CDR2 as FQGNSA. Trimming stripped 1 base from V and 0 bases from J, with 8 bases between. The CDR3 is CASSLGPVSTDTQYF. Here the CDR3 DNA reads TGTGCCAGCAGCTTAGGACCAGTGAGCACAGATACGCAGTATTTT.

The chain uses TRBV9 and TRBJ2-2; D remains unclear. Germline CDR1 reads SGDLS; CDR2 reads YYNGEE. V was pared by 0 bases and J by 4 bases, with 10 bases between. The CDR3 loop spans 15 amino acids. CDR3 nucleotide sequence: TGTGCCAGCAGCGTAGAGGCCCTCAGCACCGGGGAGCTGTTTTTT. The encoded protein is CASSVEALSTGELFF.